This TCR beta chain was sequenced during a study of B cell selection in AIRE deficiency. The sorted conventional CD4 T cells were gated as CD4+CD127+. Control samples were from healthy, unrelated donors. Generated by immunoSEQ multiplex PCR, the TCRdb table keeps only in-frame clones and is missing some. The repertoire holds 20,000 to 25,000 clones, with 95% to 98% as singletons. V shed 1 base and J shed 6 bases, with 14 bases lying between them. The CDR3 is 15 amino acids. Germline-derived CDR1 and CDR2 are SGDLS and YYNGEE. This chain joins TRBV9 and TRBJ1-3, with D perhaps matching TRBD1 (5 bases). The source material was CD4+CD127+ conventional T cells sorted from PBMCs. This TCR came from a human donor in good health. The CDR3 is CASSVTGTSSNTIYF. DNA of the CDR3: TGTGCCAGCAGCGTAACCGGGACCTCGTCAAACACCATATATTTT.